These 21 T cell receptor beta chains were sequenced from one sample in a study of blood T cells in healthy people across ages. A second about 7 to 12 cycle PCR used barcoded and J-beta primers. MiXCR was run by TCRdb on the 5' RACE reads, yielding one entry per CDR3 protein. The sample has roughly 730,000 distinct CDR3 sequences, roughly 56% seen once. The sequenced sample was blood. These receptors were collected from a man aged 35 to 55 in good health.

This chain connects TRBV4-1 to TRBJ1-2; 7 bases line up with TRBD1. Trimming at V came to 1 base and at J to 7 bases, leaving 9 bases not matched to a gene. Germline CDR1 and CDR2: MGHRA and YSYEKL. The CDR3 loop spans 15 amino acids. CDR3 protein: CASSQVPRQGRGYTF. The CDR3 DNA reads TGCGCCAGCAGCCAAGTACCGCGACAGGGACGTGGCTACACCTTC.

The CDR3 DNA sequence: TGTGCCAGCAGTGCGCGGCCCCGGGACACACTATTCAATCAGCCCCAGCATTTT. Translated, it gives CASSARPRDTLFNQPQHF. V and J are TRBV2 and TRBJ1-5; a possible D gene is TRBD1 (6 bases). The germline gives CDR1 SNHLY, CDR2 FYNNEI. CDR3 size: 18 residues. With 4 bases removed from V and 3 bases from J, the gap between germline ends came to 22 bases.

CDR3 coding DNA: TGCAGCGCTTCGATACAGGGGGTTACTAGGTATGAGCAGTTCTTC. Translating gives CSASIQGVTRYEQFF. The rearrangement links TRBV29-1 to TRBJ2-1, with TRBD1 matching 8 bases. The CDR3 totals 15 residues. Germline V gene lookup returns CDR1 SQVTM and CDR2 ANQGSEA. The junction had 16 bases not matched to a gene; V was cut back by 7 bases and J by 8 bases.

The chain joins TRBV2 to TRBJ2-3; a possible D gene is TRBD2 (6 bases). The CDR3 consists of 11 residues. With 8 bases removed from V and 6 bases from J, the gap between germline ends came to 9 bases. CDR1 and CDR2 (germline): SNHLY, FYNNEI. The CDR3 loop reads CASRRGDTQYF. CDR3 DNA: TGTGCCAGCCGGCGGGGCGATACGCAGTATTTT.

The V gene is TRBV12-3 or TRBV12-4, the J gene TRBJ1-5; TRBD1 might be the D (5 bases). This CDR3 region has 14 residues. Trimming pared 7 bases from V and 2 bases from J, leaving 12 bases between. Here the CDR3 reads CASTREFGNQPQHF. The CDR3 nucleotides read TGTGCCAGCACCAGGGAGTTCGGCAATCAGCCCCAGCATTTT.

The genes are TRBV29-1 and TRBJ2-7; D may match TRBD1 or TRBD2 (5 bases each). Germline CDR1 SQVTM, CDR2 ANQGSEA. The CDR3 totals 13 residues. Trimming removed 4 bases from V and 0 bases from J, with 10 bases in between. The CDR3 region is CSVGGGSSYEQYF. The CDR3 DNA reads as TGCAGCGTTGGTGGGGGAAGCTCCTACGAGCAGTACTTC.

The chain combines TRBV9 with TRBJ2-3; D remains unclear. The germline V gene has CDR1 SGDLS and CDR2 YYNGEE. V shed 3 bases and J shed 1 base, with 12 bases lying between them. The CDR3 contains 15 residues. CDR3 residues: CASSEYIRGTDTQYF. The CDR3 bases are TGTGCCAGCAGCGAATACATTCGTGGCACAGATACGCAGTATTTT.

This clonotype showed up just a few times. The CDR3 DNA reads as TGCAGTGCTAGGATAGGGGGGAGAGAATCAGAGCCCCAGCATTTT. Its protein product is CSARIGGRESEPQHF. The chain carries TRBV20-1 and TRBJ1-5; D may be TRBD1 (6 bases). The ends were cut back, 3 bases at V and 8 bases at J, with 20 bases in the middle. This CDR3 has 15 amino acids. From germline, CDR1 is DFQATT and CDR2 SNEGSKA (reference sequence).

The J gene is TRBJ2-4, the V gene TRBV4-3, with D perhaps TRBD2 (6 bases). CDR1 and CDR2 from the germline V gene are LGHNA and YSLEER. The CDR3 runs 14 residues. The V end was cut by 3 bases, the J end by 9 bases, with 15 bases between. CDR3 loop: CASSQNGGTGIQYF. CDR3 nucleotides: TGCGCCAGCAGCCAGAACGGCGGGACTGGCATTCAGTACTTC.

This chain joins TRBV27 and TRBJ2-3; TRBD2 matches at 10 bases. CDR3 size: 17 residues. From germline, CDR1 is MNHEY and CDR2 SMNVEV (reference sequence). J lost 5 bases, V lost 0 bases, and 8 bases had no gene match. CDR3 coding DNA: TGTGCCAGCAGTTTATCGGCCCAGCGGGGGGGCCGAGATACGCAGTATTTT. Protein product: CASSLSAQRGGRDTQYF.

This clonotype has a handful of counts. The J gene is TRBJ1-2, the V gene TRBV9, with D unresolved. Germline V lookup: CDR1 SGDLS, CDR2 YYNGEE. V shed 4 bases and J shed 2 bases, with 15 bases lying between them. This CDR3 has 15 amino acids. The CDR3 DNA reads as TGTGCCAGCAGCTCACACCGGACGGTCAACTATGGCTACACCTTC. Encoded protein: CASSSHRTVNYGYTF.

The genes are TRBV3-1 and TRBJ1-6, with D unresolved. The V gene's germline CDR1 is LGHDT and CDR2 YNNKEL (reference sequence). The CDR3 length is 13 residues. Trimming left V 0 bases short and J 9 bases short, with 6 bases between. The CDR3 region is CASSQDQVSPLHF. Here the CDR3 DNA reads TGTGCCAGCAGCCAAGATCAAGTTTCACCCCTCCACTTT.

The chain combines TRBV20-1 with TRBJ2-7; 8 bases agree with TRBD1. Trimming at V came to 2 bases and at J to 3 bases, leaving 6 bases not matched to a gene. The CDR3 loop spans 14 amino acids. Germline V gives CDR1 DFQATT, CDR2 SNEGSKA (reference sequence). CDR3 residues: CSARIQGGNYEQYF. The CDR3 region has the DNA TGCAGTGCTAGAATACAGGGGGGAAACTACGAGCAGTACTTC.

The gene calls are TRBV7-8 and TRBJ1-5; no definite D call. This CDR3 is built from 15 residues. Trimming took off 7 bases at V and 3 bases at J, with 16 bases between the two ends. Germline V CDR1 and CDR2: SGHVS, FQNEAQ. CDR3 sequence reads: CASTSLAGYNQPQHF. The CDR3 DNA reads as TGTGCCAGCACTTCACTTGCTGGGTACAATCAGCCCCAGCATTTT. Full variable domain (remainder filled in from reference TRBV7-8 and TRBJ1-5): GAGVSQSPRYKVAKRGQDVALRCDPISGHVSLFWYQQALGQGPEFLTYFQNEAQLDKSGLPSDRFFAERPEGSVSTLKIQRTQQEDSAVYLCASTSLAGYNQPQHFGDGTRLSIL.

V usage is TRBV3-1 and J usage is TRBJ2-6; D is perhaps TRBD1 (6 bases). V lost 4 bases to trimming and J lost 0 bases, with 19 bases between them. Per germline, CDR1 LGHDT and CDR2 YNNKEL (reference sequence). The CDR3 sequence is 19 residues long. The DNA of the CDR3 is TGTGCCAGCAGCCCGTCATCAGGTGGGGGCGGCTCTGGGGCCAACGTCCTGACTTTC. Its protein is CASSPSSGGGGSGANVLTF.

This clonotype has just a few counts. This sequence joins TRBV10-3 and TRBJ2-1, with D uncertain. CDR1 ENHRY and CDR2 SYGVKD come from the germline V gene. This CDR3 is built from 14 residues. The ends were cut back, 4 bases at V and 2 bases at J, with 9 bases in the middle. CDR3 coding DNA: TGTGCCATCAGTGGACCTGATGCCTACAATGAGCAGTTCTTC. This translates into CAISGPDAYNEQFF.

This sequence joins TRBV29-1 and TRBJ2-7, with D possibly being TRBD2 (6 bases). Germline CDR1 is SQVTM and CDR2 is ANQGSEA. V shed 4 bases and J shed 7 bases, with 14 bases lying between them. The CDR3 loop spans 12 amino acids. The DNA for the CDR3 is TGCAGCGTTGGCGGGACTCCCTGTGAGCAGTACTTC. This translates into CSVGGTPCEQYF.

The V call is TRBV4-2, the J call TRBJ2-7, with 8 bases that match TRBD2. Germline values: CDR1 LGHNA, CDR2 YNFKEQ. This CDR3 comprises 16 residues. With V trimmed by 4 bases and J by 4 bases, 12 bases remained unmatched. The CDR3 loop is CASSPRVREGQYEQYF. As DNA, the CDR3 is TGTGCCAGCAGCCCTAGGGTACGGGAGGGCCAATACGAGCAGTACTTC.

The chain combines TRBV18 with TRBJ2-7; either TRBD1 or TRBD2 may supply D (5 bases each). Germline CDR1 and CDR2: KGHSH and LQKENI. This CDR3 region has 15 residues. Trimming took 6 bases from V and 2 from J, leaving 17 bases between them. In DNA form, the CDR3 reads TGTGCCAGCTCGCCAGCCTCGAGGGGACCCTACGAGCAGTACTTC. Translation: CASSPASRGPYEQYF.

This clonotype was detected a few times. V usage is TRBV20-1 and J usage is TRBJ2-3; TRBD2 is a possible D gene (6 bases). Trimming shortened V by 3 bases and J by 2 bases, and 21 bases separated the two germline ends. The CDR3 sequence is 17 residues long. Per germline, CDR1 DFQATT and CDR2 SNEGSKA (reference sequence). The CDR3 coding sequence is TGCAGTGCTAGTCCCGCGGGGCGTACGTTGTCCACAGATACGCAGTATTTT. As protein: CSASPAGRTLSTDTQYF.

This clonotype turned up a few times. J is TRBJ2-7 and V is TRBV28, with TRBD1 identical over 7 bases. The V and J ends lost 4 bases and 5 bases, in that order; junction bases with no gene match: 8. Germline V CDR1 and CDR2: MDHEN, SYDVKM. CDR3 size: 14 residues. The CDR3 bases are TGTGCCAGCAGTTCCTATGCTCAGGGGGACGAGCAGTACTTC. Protein sequence: CASSSYAQGDEQYF.